Below are 28 T cell receptor beta chains sequenced from a single sample in a study of blood T cells in healthy people across ages. Sample-barcoded 5' priming and a J-beta primer mix drove a second PCR of 7 to 11 cycles. TCRdb redid the calling of the 5' RACE reads with MiXCR, one entry per CDR3 protein. The table records just under 750,000 distinct CDR3 sequences, about 24% of them present only once. The sample consisted of blood. These receptors were taken from a man aged 65 to 79 in good health.

The chain couples TRBV6-5 to TRBJ1-2; D might be TRBD1 (5 bases). The CDR3 is 12 residues long. CDR1 and CDR2 from the germline V gene are MNHEY and SVGAGI. With 6 bases removed from V and 8 bases from J, the gap between germline ends came to 13 bases. Here the CDR3 reads CASSSRARGYTF. CDR3 nucleotides: TGTGCCAGCAGCTCCAGGGCCAGAGGCTACACCTTC.

The chain uses TRBV29-1 and TRBJ1-3; D gene ambiguous. The length of the CDR3 is 11 residues. Germline loops: CDR1 SQVTM, CDR2 ANQGSEA. V was cut by 4 bases and J by 4 bases, with 5 bases left in between. CDR3 residues: CSVAAGNTIYF. CDR3 in DNA: TGCAGCGTTGCAGCCGGAAACACCATATATTTT.

J is TRBJ2-1 and V is TRBV12-3 or TRBV12-4, with D perhaps TRBD2 (5 bases). The V and J ends lost 7 bases and 5 bases respectively, with 6 bases between them. This CDR3 spans 11 amino acids. The CDR3 region is CASIGNNEQFF. The CDR3 DNA reads TGTGCCAGCATCGGGAACAATGAGCAGTTCTTC.

This chain uses TRBV5-1 with TRBJ2-5; 7 bases match TRBD2. CDR1 and CDR2 from the germline V gene are SGHRS and YFSETQ. Trimming took 2 bases from V and 5 from J; bases not matched to a gene: 9. The CDR3 is made up of 15 amino acids. The CDR3 reads CASSFQRGRQETQYF. CDR3 bases: TGCGCCAGCAGCTTTCAGCGGGGACGCCAGGAGACCCAGTACTTC.

The chain combines TRBV2 with TRBJ2-7, with D perhaps TRBD1 (5 bases). Germline CDR1 reads SNHLY; CDR2 reads FYNNEI. Trimming cost V 6 bases and J 6 bases, with 18 bases left between them. The length of the CDR3 is 14 residues. The CDR3 nucleotides are TGTGCCAGCAGCAGGGTCGACAGCTTCACCGAGCAGTACGTC. As protein: CASSRVDSFTEQYV.

This chain connects TRBV20-1 to TRBJ1-1, with 9 bases lining up with TRBD1. Germline CDR1 and CDR2: DFQATT and SNEGSKA (reference sequence). The CDR3 is 15 residues long. The trim removed 0 bases at V and 5 bases at J, leaving 7 bases unmatched. CDR3 nucleotides: TGCAGTGCTAGAGATCTCGGGACAGGGTCTACTGAAGCTTTCTTT. Translated, it gives CSARDLGTGSTEAFF.

The chain employs TRBV24-1 and TRBJ2-7; a possible D gene is TRBD1 (5 bases). The V gene lost 3 bases and the J gene lost 3 bases, with 17 bases spanning the gap. The germline V gene has CDR1 KGHDR and CDR2 SFDVKD. The CDR3 consists of 16 residues. As DNA, the CDR3 is TGTGCCACCAGTGATCCCCCGACAGAGGCAGTCTACGAGCAGTACTTC. It encodes CATSDPPTEAVYEQYF.

This clonotype was recorded a few times. This sequence joins TRBV20-1 and TRBJ1-2; D is ambiguous. Germline assignment: CDR1 DFQATT and CDR2 SNEGSKA (reference sequence). V lost 6 bases and J lost 3, with 14 bases in between. CDR3 size: 13 residues. CDR3 sequence (DNA): TGCAGTGCGCAATACCCCCTTGACTATGGCTACACCTTC. Translating it yields CSAQYPLDYGYTF.

Only a few counts were recorded for this clonotype. The chain recombines TRBV3-1 with TRBJ2-1; tentative D call: TRBD2 (7 bases). The CDR3 spans 15 residues. The germline CDR1 and CDR2 sequences are LGHDT and YNNKEL (reference sequence). With 3 bases removed from V and 6 bases from J, the gap between germline ends came to 15 bases. CDR3: CASSQLQGGVNEQFF. The DNA of the CDR3 is TGTGCCAGCAGCCAGTTACAGGGAGGGGTCAATGAGCAGTTCTTC.

The chain is built from TRBV5-1 and TRBJ2-3; 9 bases align to TRBD2. The CDR3 extends over 14 amino acids. The germline gives CDR1 SGHRS, CDR2 YFSETQ. J gave up 5 bases and V 4 bases, and 5 bases lay outside the gene matches. CDR3 residues: CASSPLAGLDTQYF. The CDR3 coding sequence is TGCGCCAGCAGCCCCCTAGCGGGGCTAGATACGCAGTATTTT.

This clonotype was seen only a few times. V is TRBV6-1 and J is TRBJ2-4; the D gene is possibly TRBD1 (6 bases). Deletions cut 3 bases from V and 0 bases from J, with 9 bases between. The CDR3 length is 15 residues. The germline V gene has CDR1 MNHNS and CDR2 SASEGT. In nucleotides, the CDR3 is TGTGCCAGCAGTGACTGGGACACAGCCAAAAACATTCAGTACTTC. Protein sequence: CASSDWDTAKNIQYF.

This chain uses TRBV7-8 with TRBJ2-3, with TRBD2 identical over 11 bases. With 5 bases clipped from V and 2 bases from J, the junction kept 9 bases outside the gene matches. This CDR3 spans 17 amino acids. The V gene's germline CDR1 is SGHVS and CDR2 FQNEAQ. The CDR3 DNA reads TGTGCCAGCAGCCCTCGACTAGCGGGATGGAACACAGATACGCAGTATTTT. Protein: CASSPRLAGWNTDTQYF.

This clonotype was seen only once. The chain is built from TRBV24-1 and TRBJ2-1, with TRBD2 matching 10 bases. The CDR3 runs 16 residues. V shed 4 bases, J shed 1 base, and the junction held 3 bases outside the gene matches. Germline lookup yields CDR1 KGHDR and CDR2 SFDVKD. The CDR3 sequence is CATSDPAGGSYNEQFF. The CDR3 DNA reads TGTGCCACCAGTGACCCAGCGGGAGGGTCCTACAATGAGCAGTTCTTC.

This clonotype was counted between two and nine times. The chain combines TRBV28 with TRBJ2-5, with a possible D match to TRBD2 (6 bases). Trimming removed 7 bases from V and 1 base from J, with 16 bases in between. CDR3 length: 15 amino acids. Germline CDR1 and CDR2: MDHEN and SYDVKM. In nucleotides, the CDR3 is TGTGCCAGCACCTCCCGGGGGAGCCCCCAAGAGACCCAGTACTTC. It specifies CASTSRGSPQETQYF.

J is TRBJ1-2 and V is TRBV27, with 9 bases aligning to TRBD1. The V gene's germline CDR1 is MNHEY and CDR2 SMNVEV (reference sequence). The CDR3 contains 14 residues. Germline trimming cut 6 bases from V and 2 bases from J; bases unmatched to any gene: 4. This CDR3 is CASRNRGQNYGYTF. CDR3 nucleotide sequence: TGTGCCAGCAGGAACAGGGGGCAAAACTATGGCTACACCTTC.

V usage is TRBV29-1 and J usage is TRBJ1-2; 9 bases are shared with TRBD1. V trimming: 6 bases; J trimming: 6 bases; junction bases outside the gene matches: 8. The length of the CDR3 is 13 residues. Germline loops: CDR1 SQVTM, CDR2 ANQGSEA. CDR3 residues: CSVLTGGSDGYTF. The CDR3 DNA is TGCAGCGTGTTGACAGGGGGTTCTGATGGCTACACCTTC.

The chain joins TRBV4-3 to TRBJ1-4; D gene uncertain. In germline, CDR1 is LGHNA, CDR2 YSLEER. Trimming took off 0 bases at V and 0 bases at J, with 8 bases between the two ends. The CDR3 runs to 16 residues. CDR3 in amino acids: CASSQDSAATNEKLFF. In nucleotides, the CDR3 is TGCGCCAGCAGCCAAGATTCGGCCGCAACTAATGAAAAACTGTTTTTT.

The chain recombines TRBV20-1 with TRBJ2-7; 13 bases agree with TRBD2. The CDR3 totals 16 residues. The germline V gene encodes CDR1 DFQATT and CDR2 SNEGSKA (reference sequence). The V segment lost 1 base and the J segment 3 bases; nucleotides outside the gene matches: 6. The CDR3 DNA reads as TGCAGTGCTAGAGGACTAGCGGGGGGACCTCACTACGAGCAGTACTTC. It specifies CSARGLAGGPHYEQYF.

This clonotype was found a few times. The gene calls are TRBV11-2 and TRBJ2-1; 14 bases agree with TRBD2. The CDR3 runs 16 residues. With 1 base clipped from V and 7 bases from J, the junction kept 3 bases outside the gene matches. Germline loops: CDR1 SGHAT, CDR2 FQNNGV. The CDR3 region is CASSLGTSGRSNEQFF. DNA for the CDR3: TGTGCCAGCAGCTTAGGGACTAGCGGGAGGTCTAATGAGCAGTTCTTC.

This clonotype has a handful of counts. The chain joins TRBV12-3 or TRBV12-4 to TRBJ2-3; D may be TRBD1 or TRBD2 (5 bases each). The V gene lost 6 bases and the J gene lost 5 bases, with 15 bases spanning the gap. CDR3 size: 14 residues. CDR3 amino acids: CASRLAGRGDTQYF. CDR3 in DNA: TGTGCCAGCAGGCTGGCAGGGAGAGGAGATACGCAGTATTTT.

In its sample, this clonotype was seen many times. The rearrangement joins TRBV3-1 to TRBJ2-6; the D is unclear. The V gene lost 1 base and the J gene lost 0 bases, with 7 bases spanning the gap. The CDR3 spans 16 residues. From germline, CDR1 is LGHDT and CDR2 YNNKEL (reference sequence). The CDR3, as DNA: TGTGCCAGCAGCCAAGGACGCCTCTCTGGGGCCAACGTCCTGACTTTC. Protein product: CASSQGRLSGANVLTF.

In its sample, this clonotype was seen many times. The rearrangement links TRBV20-1 to TRBJ2-3; D gene unclear. V gave up 3 bases and J gave up 4 bases, with 8 bases separating them. Germline CDR1 and CDR2: DFQATT and SNEGSKA (reference sequence). This CDR3 contains 12 residues. The CDR3 region is CSASLVSDTQYF. The CDR3 region has the DNA TGCAGTGCTAGTTTGGTTTCAGATACGCAGTATTTT.

The V call is TRBV24-1, the J call TRBJ2-7; 9 positions agree with TRBD2. This CDR3 is 17 amino acids long. The germline CDR1 and CDR2 sequences are KGHDR and SFDVKD. Losses at the gene ends were 5 bases for V and 3 bases for J; bases not matched to a gene: 13. The CDR3 spells CATSGSTGASGIYEQYV. For the CDR3, the DNA is TGTGCCACCAGTGGATCAACGGGGGCTAGCGGGATCTACGAGCAGTACGTC.

This clonotype was detected only a few times. The V gene is TRBV29-1, the J gene TRBJ1-4, with a weak D call TRBD1 (6 bases). The germline V and J ends were trimmed by 7 bases and 1 base, with 19 bases remaining between them. Germline V lookup: CDR1 SQVTM, CDR2 ANQGSEA. The CDR3 sequence is 16 residues long. The DNA for the CDR3 is TGCAGCGGGATGACAGGCCCGGCGGGAACTAATGAAAAACTGTTTTTT. This sequence encodes CSGMTGPAGTNEKLFF.

This clonotype has ten or more counts. This chain links TRBV7-2 with TRBJ2-5, with D possibly matching TRBD1 (6 bases). V was shortened by 0 bases and J by 4 bases, with 9 bases between the two germline ends. The CDR3 is made up of 14 amino acids. Germline V gene data show CDR1 as SGHTA and CDR2 as FQGNSA. CDR3 nucleotides: TGTGCCAGCAGCTTAGCTGGCAGGGGAGAGACCCAGTACTTC. This encodes CASSLAGRGETQYF.

This clonotype has just a few counts. The rearrangement uses TRBV18 and TRBJ2-3, with a tentative D call TRBD2 (5 bases). CDR3 length: 13 residues. Trimming removed 3 bases from V and 4 bases from J, with 8 bases in between. Germline lookup yields CDR1 KGHSH and CDR2 LQKENI. The CDR3 nucleotides are TGTGCCAGCTCACCGGAGGTCGCAGATACGCAGTATTTT. Encoded protein: CASSPEVADTQYF.

This clonotype was detected many times. The genes are TRBV3-1 and TRBJ1-1; D perhaps matches TRBD1 (6 bases). Per the germline V gene, CDR1 is LGHDT and CDR2 is YNNKEL (reference sequence). The V end was cut by 1 base, the J end by 1 base, with 10 bases between. The CDR3 runs to 15 residues. CDR3 amino acids: CASSQVSTGNTEAFF. The DNA for the CDR3 is TGTGCCAGCAGCCAAGTCTCGACAGGGAACACTGAAGCTTTCTTT.

The rearrangement uses TRBV7-3 and TRBJ2-3; D gene ambiguous. CDR1 and CDR2 (germline): SGHTA, FQGTGA. The CDR3 consists of 13 residues. V gave up 3 bases and J gave up 4 bases, with 8 bases separating them. The CDR3: CASSLMTADTQYF. CDR3 DNA: TGTGCCAGCAGCTTGATGACTGCAGATACGCAGTATTTT.